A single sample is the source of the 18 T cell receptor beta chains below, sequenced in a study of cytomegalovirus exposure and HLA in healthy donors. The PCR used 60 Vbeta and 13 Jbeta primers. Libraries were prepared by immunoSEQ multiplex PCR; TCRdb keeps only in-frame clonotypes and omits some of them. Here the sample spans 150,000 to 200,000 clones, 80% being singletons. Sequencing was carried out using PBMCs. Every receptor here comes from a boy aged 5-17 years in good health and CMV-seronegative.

This CDR3 is CAWSVSPNTEAFF. DNA for the CDR3: TGTGCCTGGAGTGTGAGTCCCAACACTGAAGCTTTCTTT. The V call is TRBV30, the J call TRBJ1-1; D gene unclear. Germline V CDR1 and CDR2: GTSNPN, SVGIG (reference sequence). The CDR3 is made up of 13 amino acids. V lost 0 bases, J lost 2 bases, and 7 bases lay in between.

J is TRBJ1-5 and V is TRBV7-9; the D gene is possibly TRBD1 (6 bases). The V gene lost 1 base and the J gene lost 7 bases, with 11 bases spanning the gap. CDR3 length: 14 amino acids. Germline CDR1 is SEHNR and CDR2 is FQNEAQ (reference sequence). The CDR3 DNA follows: TGTGCCAGCAGCTTAGAAGGGGGTGGCCAGCCCCAGCATTTT. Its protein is CASSLEGGGQPQHF.

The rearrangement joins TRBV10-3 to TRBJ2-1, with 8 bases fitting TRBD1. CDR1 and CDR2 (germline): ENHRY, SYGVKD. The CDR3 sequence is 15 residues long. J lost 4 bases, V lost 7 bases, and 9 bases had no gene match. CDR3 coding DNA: TGTGCCATCAAGAACAGGGGGAGTGAATACAATGAGCAGTTCTTC. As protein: CAIKNRGSEYNEQFF.

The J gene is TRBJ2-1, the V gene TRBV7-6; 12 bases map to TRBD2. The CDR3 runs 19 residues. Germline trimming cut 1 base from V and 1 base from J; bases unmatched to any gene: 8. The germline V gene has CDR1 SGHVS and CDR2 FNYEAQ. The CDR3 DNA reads TGTGCCAGCAGCTTAGTGCTAGCGGGAGGGCTCCGATCCTACAATGAGCAGTTCTTC. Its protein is CASSLVLAGGLRSYNEQFF.

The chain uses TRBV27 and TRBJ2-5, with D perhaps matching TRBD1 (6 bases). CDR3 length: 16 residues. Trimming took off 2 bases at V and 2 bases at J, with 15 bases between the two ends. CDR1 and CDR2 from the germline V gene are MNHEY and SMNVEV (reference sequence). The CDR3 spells CASSLNSWTAQETQYF. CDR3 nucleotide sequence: TGTGCCAGCAGTTTAAATTCATGGACAGCTCAAGAGACCCAGTACTTC.

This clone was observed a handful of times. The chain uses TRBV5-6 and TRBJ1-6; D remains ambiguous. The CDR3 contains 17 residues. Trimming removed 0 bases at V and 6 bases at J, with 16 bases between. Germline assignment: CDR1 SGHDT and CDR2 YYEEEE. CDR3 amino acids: CASSLAGWVPSNSPLHF. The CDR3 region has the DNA TGTGCCAGCAGCTTGGCAGGTTGGGTCCCCTCTAATTCACCCCTCCACTTT.

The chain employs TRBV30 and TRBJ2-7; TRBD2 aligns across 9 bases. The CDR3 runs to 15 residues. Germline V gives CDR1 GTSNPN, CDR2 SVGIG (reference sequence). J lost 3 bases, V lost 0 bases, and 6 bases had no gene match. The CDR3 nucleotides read TGTGCCTGGAGTGTTGGTAGCGGGAGCAGCTACGAGCAGTACTTC. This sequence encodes CAWSVGSGSSYEQYF.

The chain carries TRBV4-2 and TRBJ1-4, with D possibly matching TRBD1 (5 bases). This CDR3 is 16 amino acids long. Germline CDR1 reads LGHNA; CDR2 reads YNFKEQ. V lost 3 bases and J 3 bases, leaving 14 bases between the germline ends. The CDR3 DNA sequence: TGTGCCAGCAGCCAGCCCCCCGGGGGTGCTAATGAAAAACTGTTTTTT. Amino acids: CASSQPPGGANEKLFF.

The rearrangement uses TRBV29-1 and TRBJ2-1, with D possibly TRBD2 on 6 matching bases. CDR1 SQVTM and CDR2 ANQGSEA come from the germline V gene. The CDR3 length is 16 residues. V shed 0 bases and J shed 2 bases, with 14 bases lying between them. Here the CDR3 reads CSVEDRLARTYNEQFF. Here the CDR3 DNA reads TGCAGCGTTGAAGATCGTCTAGCGAGAACCTACAATGAGCAGTTCTTC.

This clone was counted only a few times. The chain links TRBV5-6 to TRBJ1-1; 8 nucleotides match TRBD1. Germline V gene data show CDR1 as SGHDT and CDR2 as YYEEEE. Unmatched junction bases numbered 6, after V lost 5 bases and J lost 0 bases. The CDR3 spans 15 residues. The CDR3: CASRELTGVNTEAFF. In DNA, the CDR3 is TGTGCCAGCAGAGAACTGACAGGGGTGAACACTGAAGCTTTCTTT.

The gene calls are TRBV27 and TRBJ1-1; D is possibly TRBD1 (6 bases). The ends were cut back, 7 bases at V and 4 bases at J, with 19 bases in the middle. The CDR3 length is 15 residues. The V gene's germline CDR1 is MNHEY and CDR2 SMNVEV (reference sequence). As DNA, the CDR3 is TGTGCCAGCACTCAGACAGGTTCTTTCGGCACTGAAGCTTTCTTT. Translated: CASTQTGSFGTEAFF.

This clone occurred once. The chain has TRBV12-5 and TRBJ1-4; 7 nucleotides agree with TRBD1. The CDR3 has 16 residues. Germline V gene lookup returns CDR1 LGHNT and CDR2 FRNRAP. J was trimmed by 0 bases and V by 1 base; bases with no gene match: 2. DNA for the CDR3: TGTGCTAGTGGTTTGGATACAGGGGCAACTAATGAAAAACTGTTTTTT. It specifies CASGLDTGATNEKLFF.

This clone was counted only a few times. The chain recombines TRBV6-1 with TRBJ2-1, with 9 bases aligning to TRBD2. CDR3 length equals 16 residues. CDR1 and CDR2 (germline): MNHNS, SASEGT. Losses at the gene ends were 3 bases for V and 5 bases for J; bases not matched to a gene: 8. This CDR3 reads CASSEPGLAGDNEQFF. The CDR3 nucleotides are TGTGCCAGCAGTGAGCCCGGTTTAGCGGGGGACAATGAGCAGTTCTTC.

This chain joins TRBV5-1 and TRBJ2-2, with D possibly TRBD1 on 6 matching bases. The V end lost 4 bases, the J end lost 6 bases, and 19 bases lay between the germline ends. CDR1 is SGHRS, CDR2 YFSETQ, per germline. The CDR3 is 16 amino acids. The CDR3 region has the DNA TGCGCCAGCAGCAGGGTTCTCGTTGGGGGCCCCGGGGAGCTGTTTTTT. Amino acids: CASSRVLVGGPGELFF. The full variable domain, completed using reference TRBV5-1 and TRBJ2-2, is KAGVTQTPRYLIKTRGQQVTLSCSPISGHRSVSWYQQTPGQGLQFLFEYFSETQRNKGNFPGRFSGRQFSNSRSEMNVSTLELGDSALYLCASSRVLVGGPGELFFGEGSRLTVL.

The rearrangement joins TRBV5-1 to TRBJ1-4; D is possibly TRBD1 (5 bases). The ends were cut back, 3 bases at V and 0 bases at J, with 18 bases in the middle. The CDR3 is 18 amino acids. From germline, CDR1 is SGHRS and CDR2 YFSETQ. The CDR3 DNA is TGCGCCAGCAGCTATCTAGGACACACCCAGGCAACTAATGAAAAACTGTTTTTT. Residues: CASSYLGHTQATNEKLFF. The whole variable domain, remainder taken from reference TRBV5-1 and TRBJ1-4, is KAGVTQTPRYLIKTRGQQVTLSCSPISGHRSVSWYQQTPGQGLQFLFEYFSETQRNKGNFPGRFSGRQFSNSRSEMNVSTLELGDSALYLCASSYLGHTQATNEKLFFGSGTQLSVL.

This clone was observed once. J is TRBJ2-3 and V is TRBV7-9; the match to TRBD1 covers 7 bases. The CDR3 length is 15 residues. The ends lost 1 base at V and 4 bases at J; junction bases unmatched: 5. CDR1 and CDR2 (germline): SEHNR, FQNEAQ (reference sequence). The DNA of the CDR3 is TGTGCCAGCAGCTTAGACAGGGGCTTGGCAGATACGCAGTATTTT. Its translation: CASSLDRGLADTQYF.

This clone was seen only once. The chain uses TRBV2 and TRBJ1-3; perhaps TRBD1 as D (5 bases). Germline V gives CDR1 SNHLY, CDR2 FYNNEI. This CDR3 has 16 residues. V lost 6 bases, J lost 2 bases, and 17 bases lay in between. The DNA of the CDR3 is TGTGCCAGCAGCGTAGGAAGACAGCGAGCTGGAAACACCATATATTTT. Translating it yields CASSVGRQRAGNTIYF.

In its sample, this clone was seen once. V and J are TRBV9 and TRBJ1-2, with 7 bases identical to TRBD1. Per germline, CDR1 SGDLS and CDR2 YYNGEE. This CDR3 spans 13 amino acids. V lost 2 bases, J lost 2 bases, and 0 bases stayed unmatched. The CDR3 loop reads CASSVTGNYGYTF. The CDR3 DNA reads TGTGCCAGCAGCGTGACAGGGAACTATGGCTACACCTTC. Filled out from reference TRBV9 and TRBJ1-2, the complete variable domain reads DSGVTQTPKHLITATGQRVTLRCSPRSGDLSVYWYQQSLDQGLQFLIQYYNGEERAKGNILERFSAQQFPDLHSELNLSSLELGDSALYFCASSVTGNYGYTFGSGTRLTVV.